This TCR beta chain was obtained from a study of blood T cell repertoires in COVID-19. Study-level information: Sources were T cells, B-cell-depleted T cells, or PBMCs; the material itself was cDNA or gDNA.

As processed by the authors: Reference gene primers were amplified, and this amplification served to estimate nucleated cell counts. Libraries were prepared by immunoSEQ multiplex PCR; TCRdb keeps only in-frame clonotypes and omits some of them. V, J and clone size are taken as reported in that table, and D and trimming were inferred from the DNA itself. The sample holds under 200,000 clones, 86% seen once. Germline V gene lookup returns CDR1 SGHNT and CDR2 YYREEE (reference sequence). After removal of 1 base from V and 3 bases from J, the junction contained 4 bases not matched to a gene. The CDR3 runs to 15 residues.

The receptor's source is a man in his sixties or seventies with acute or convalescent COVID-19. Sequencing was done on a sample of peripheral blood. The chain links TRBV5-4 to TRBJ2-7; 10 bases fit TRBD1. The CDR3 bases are TGTGCCAGCAGCTTGCCGGGACAGGGGCACTACGAGCAGTACTTC. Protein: CASSLPGQGHYEQYF.